The clone carrying this T cell receptor beta chain was counted many times. What it binds is not known. Investigators profiled TCR beta VDJ and CDR3 from genomic DNA template. From the reads, TCRdb called clonotypes with MiXCR, one entry per CDR3 protein. The table records roughly 150,000 distinct CDR3 sequences, about half of them present only once. These data belong to a study of CD8+CD57+ T cells in acquired aplastic anemia. Study overall: An average of roughly 3 ug of DNA was obtained from sorted CD4+ and CD8+ cells.

General study results and limits: Overlap between patients and controls comprised just under 30 CD8+ CDR3 sequences. The CD8+ Simpson's diversity of patients and controls was not significantly different.

For sequencing, patients were chosen who had shown expansion of CD8+CD57+ cells by flow cytometry. Blood samples were obtained from patients who had received no prior therapy. The CDR3 covers 13 residues. Per germline, CDR1 SGHDT and CDR2 YYEEEE. Germline trimming cut 4 bases from V and 9 bases from J; bases unmatched to any gene: 7. The sequence derives from a human donor with aplastic anemia. This chain connects TRBV5-6 to TRBJ1-1; 9 bases are a match to TRBD1. The sample taken for sequencing was sorted CD4+, CD8+, or CD8+CD57+ T cells (not recorded which) from PBMCs. The CDR3 sequence is CASSPTGQGKAFF. The CDR3 DNA is TGTGCCAGCAGCCCAACGGGACAGGGAAAAGCTTTCTTT.